The 19 T cell receptor beta chains below were found in one sample sequenced in a study of shared clonotypes between healthy human individuals. Only in-frame clones appear in the TCRdb table, and some are missing; sequencing was by immunoSEQ multiplex PCR. Found here are roughly 120,000 clones, 65% to 75% of them singletons; the top ten hold around 25%. What was sequenced was memory CD8+ T cells sorted from blood. The subset here: CD45RO+ cells pooled with CCR7-negative TemRA cells. Receptors were obtained from a woman between 25 and 40 years old in good health.

The chain employs TRBV15 and TRBJ1-4; perhaps TRBD1 as D (6 bases). The CDR3 covers 14 residues. Deletions cut 8 bases from V and 5 bases from J, with 15 bases between. Germline lookup yields CDR1 LNHNV and CDR2 YYDKDF (reference sequence). The CDR3, as DNA: TGTGCCACCGCCAGGGGTCAGGGCAATGAAAAACTGTTTTTT. The encoded protein is CATARGQGNEKLFF.

The table lists this clone with a few counts. This chain's CDR3 is CASSLIGGETEAFF. The CDR3 DNA is TGTGCCAGCAGCTTAATAGGAGGGGAGACTGAAGCTTTCTTT. The rearrangement links TRBV7-9 to TRBJ1-1; D possibly corresponds to TRBD1 (5 bases). The CDR3 is 14 amino acids. Per the germline V gene, CDR1 is SEHNR and CDR2 is FQNEAQ (reference sequence). V lost 2 bases to trimming and J lost 5 bases, with 12 bases between them. Looking up the rest from reference TRBV7-9 and TRBJ1-1 gives the full variable domain: DTGVSQNPRHKITKRGQNVTFRCDPISEHNRLYWYRQTLGQGPEFLTYFQNEAQLEKSRLLSDRFSAERPKGSFSTLEIQRTEQGDSAMYLCASSLIGGETEAFFGQGTRLTVV.

The chain carries TRBV28 and TRBJ1-4; 8 nucleotides agree with TRBD1. The trim removed 7 bases at V and 2 bases at J, leaving 9 bases unmatched. Per the germline V gene, CDR1 is MDHEN and CDR2 is SYDVKM. The CDR3 has 16 amino acids. The CDR3 sequence is CASIPGRGQTNEKLFF. The CDR3 nucleotides read TGTGCCAGCATCCCGGGCAGGGGGCAGACTAATGAAAAACTGTTTTTT. Based on the CDR3 plus reference TRBV28 and TRBJ1-4, the full variable domain is DVKVTQSSRYLVKRTGEKVFLECVQDMDHENMFWYRQDPGLGLRLIYFSYDVKMKEKGDIPEGYSVSREKKERFSLILESASTNQTSMYLCASIPGRGQTNEKLFFGSGTQLSVL.

The rearrangement joins TRBV4-1 to TRBJ2-1; D perhaps matches TRBD2 (6 bases). V lost 4 bases, J lost 4 bases, and 20 bases lay in between. CDR3 size: 17 residues. The germline V gene has CDR1 MGHRA and CDR2 YSYEKL. The CDR3, as DNA: TGCGCCAGCAGCCTCGACCCTATGGGACTGACGTACAATGAGCAGTTCTTC. Translated: CASSLDPMGLTYNEQFF.

V usage is TRBV7-2 and J usage is TRBJ2-7; 9 bases fit TRBD2. The CDR3 is 19 residues long. Trimming removed 1 base from V and 0 bases from J; junction bases left unmatched: 13. Germline V lookup: CDR1 SGHTA, CDR2 FQGNSA. The CDR3 DNA sequence: TGTGCCAGCAGCTTAGGGGAGCGGGAGGTCCAAAAGGGCTCCTACGAGCAGTACTTC. Its protein is CASSLGEREVQKGSYEQYF.

CDR3 region: CASSEASGRGYNEQFF. The CDR3 region has the DNA TGTGCCAGCAGTGAGGCTAGCGGGAGGGGGTACAATGAGCAGTTCTTC. The chain carries TRBV25-1 and TRBJ2-1, with 12 bases matching TRBD2. V was pared by 3 bases and J by 4 bases, with 4 bases of the junction left unmatched. CDR1 MGHDK and CDR2 SYGVNS come from the germline V gene. This CDR3 comprises 16 residues.

This CDR3 is CASSSGGTYEQYF. CDR3 DNA sequence: TGTGCCAGCAGCTCTGGGGGAACCTACGAGCAGTACTTC. The chain has TRBV7-9 and TRBJ2-7; D tentatively reads TRBD1 or TRBD2 (5 bases each). The CDR3 sequence is 13 residues long. From germline, CDR1 is SEHNR and CDR2 FQNEAQ (reference sequence). V was clipped by 4 bases and J by 2 bases, with 9 bases between them.

The CDR3 loop is CAISKDYYSNQPQHF. The CDR3, as DNA: TGTGCCATCAGTAAGGACTACTATAGCAATCAGCCCCAGCATTTT. The genes are TRBV10-3 and TRBJ1-5; D call uncertain. The CDR3 covers 15 residues. Per the germline V gene, CDR1 is ENHRY and CDR2 is SYGVKD. V lost 5 bases to trimming and J lost 0 bases, with 11 bases between them.

This clone is deemed medium-sized (0.01 to 0.1%). The chain links TRBV6-5 to TRBJ2-7; D remains ambiguous. The CDR3 has 13 amino acids. Germline V gives CDR1 MNHEY, CDR2 SVGAGI. Trimming shortened V by 2 bases and J by 6 bases, and 11 bases separated the two germline ends. The CDR3: CASSYGLFGEQYF. CDR3 coding DNA: TGTGCCAGCAGTTACGGCCTCTTTGGCGAGCAGTACTTC.

As DNA, the CDR3 is TGTGCCAGCAGCCAGGGTTACGAGCAGTACTTC. Its protein product is CASSQGYEQYF. The genes are TRBV9 and TRBJ2-7; possibly TRBD1 for D (5 bases). Trimming shortened V by 4 bases and J by 4 bases, and 6 bases separated the two germline ends. From germline, CDR1 is SGDLS and CDR2 YYNGEE. The CDR3 is 11 residues long.

The chain uses TRBV6-5 and TRBJ2-5; 7 nucleotides agree with TRBD1. The closer fit of TRBJ2-7 to the DNA end suggests the J call may be wrong. The germline V gene encodes CDR1 MNHEY and CDR2 SVGAGI. The CDR3 covers 16 residues. The CDR3 loop reads CASSYSPGRGFYEQYF. The CDR3 nucleotides are TGTGCCAGCAGTTACAGCCCGGGCAGGGGGTTCTACGAGCAGTACTTC.

This clone showed up just a few times. The chain carries TRBV2 and TRBJ1-2; no firm D call. The CDR3 totals 13 residues. V was clipped by 4 bases and J by 4 bases, with 10 bases between them. CDR1 SNHLY and CDR2 FYNNEI come from the germline V gene. The CDR3 DNA sequence: TGTGCCAGCAGTGGGTTTGGGATCTATGGCTACACCTTC. Translated, it gives CASSGFGIYGYTF.

This clone was seen ten or more times. The chain recombines TRBV27 with TRBJ1-2, with 7 positions matching TRBD1. The CDR3 runs to 16 residues. V gave up 5 bases and J gave up 5 bases; unmatched junction bases: 14. CDR1 and CDR2 (germline): MNHEY, SMNVEV (reference sequence). As DNA, the CDR3 is TGTGCCAGCAGTCATTTTAGGACAGGTTCCGTGTATGGCTACACCTTC. It specifies CASSHFRTGSVYGYTF.

This chain connects TRBV28 to TRBJ2-7, with D hard to call. Between the trimmed V and J ends, which lost 4 bases and 3 bases, there was a span of 16 bases. The length of the CDR3 is 15 residues. Looked up from germline, CDR1 is MDHEN and CDR2 is SYDVKM. CDR3 sequence reads: CASSSQANRDYEQYF. CDR3 DNA sequence: TGTGCCAGCAGTTCCCAAGCCAACAGAGACTACGAGCAGTACTTC. Together with reference TRBV28 and TRBJ2-7, the CDR3 gives the full variable domain: DVKVTQSSRYLVKRTGEKVFLECVQDMDHENMFWYRQDPGLGLRLIYFSYDVKMKEKGDIPEGYSVSREKKERFSLILESASTNQTSMYLCASSSQANRDYEQYFGPGTRLTVT.

The sample holds a few counts of this clone. V and J are TRBV19 and TRBJ1-1; no clear D. CDR1 LNHDA and CDR2 SQIVND come from the germline V gene (reference sequence). V was clipped by 4 bases and J by 3 bases, with 12 bases between them. The CDR3 runs 14 residues. DNA of the CDR3: TGTGCCAGTAGTAGGTGGCATTCGGACACTGAAGCTTTCTTT. Its translation: CASSRWHSDTEAFF. The complete variable domain, with remaining parts taken from reference TRBV19 and TRBJ1-1, reads DGGITQSPKYLFRKEGQNVTLSCEQNLNHDAMYWYRQDPGQGLRLIYYSQIVNDFQKGDIAEGYSVSREKKESFPLTVTSAQKNPTAFYLCASSRWHSDTEAFFGQGTRLTVV.

The chain has TRBV25-1 and TRBJ2-7, with D perhaps TRBD1 (6 bases). CDR1 is MGHDK, CDR2 SYGVNS, per germline. V lost 5 bases to trimming and J lost 2 bases, with 19 bases between them. CDR3 size: 16 residues. In nucleotides, the CDR3 is TGTGCCAGCAGTCCAAAACCGAGGACAGAGACCTACGAGCAGTACTTC. It codes for CASSPKPRTETYEQYF.

This clone appeared many times. The chain combines TRBV5-1 with TRBJ1-5; 9 positions agree with TRBD1. The CDR3 runs 19 residues. Germline V gene lookup returns CDR1 SGHRS and CDR2 YFSETQ. The V gene end was trimmed by 6 bases and the J gene end by 0 bases; junction bases not matched to a gene: 16. In nucleotides, the CDR3 is TGCGCCAGCAACCCCCCTCCGGGACAGGGTGGAGATAGCAATCAGCCCCAGCATTTT. As protein: CASNPPPGQGGDSNQPQHF.

V and J are TRBV5-1 and TRBJ1-4; 7 nucleotides align to TRBD1. In germline, CDR1 is SGHRS, CDR2 YFSETQ. Trimming cost V 0 bases and J 2 bases; bases outside gene matches: 10. This CDR3 contains 18 residues. The CDR3 is CASSLGLWTTGTNEKLFF. CDR3 coding DNA: TGCGCCAGCAGCTTGGGGTTGTGGACGACAGGGACTAATGAAAAACTGTTTTTT. Full variable domain (rest looked up from reference TRBV5-1 and TRBJ1-4): KAGVTQTPRYLIKTRGQQVTLSCSPISGHRSVSWYQQTPGQGLQFLFEYFSETQRNKGNFPGRFSGRQFSNSRSEMNVSTLELGDSALYLCASSLGLWTTGTNEKLFFGSGTQLSVL.

The J gene is TRBJ2-7, the V gene TRBV15; D is undetermined. The CDR3 runs 13 residues. The V gene lost 5 bases and the J gene lost 3 bases, with 11 bases spanning the gap. Germline CDR1 and CDR2: LNHNV and YYDKDF (reference sequence). Written as DNA, the CDR3 is TGTGCCACCAGCTCCCCCTGGGTCTACGAGCAGTACTTC. It is translated as CATSSPWVYEQYF.